This paragraph covers one T cell receptor (beta chain) sequence. This sample was included in a study of technical replicates of blood from several donors. Germline V gene sequence: CDR1 GTSNPN, CDR2 SVGIG (reference sequence). V was shortened by 2 bases and J by 2 bases, with 7 bases between the two germline ends. This CDR3 contains 13 residues. Method: immunoSEQ multiplex PCR; TCRdb's copy keeps in-frame clones and lacks some. The sample consists of roughly 68,000 clones, approximately 86% of them appearing once. This sequence joins TRBV30 and TRBJ1-3; TRBD1 is a possible D gene (5 bases). The receptor comes from a human donor in good health. Some clones in this sample may be carry-over from other donors' samples. Sequencing used PBMCs. The CDR3 region is CAWSRGAGNTIYF. CDR3 in DNA: TGTGCCTGGAGTAGGGGCGCTGGAAACACCATATATTTT.